Each of the 29 T cell receptor beta chains below was sequenced from the same sample in a study of response to subunit inactivated influenza vaccine. TCRdb redid the calling of the RT-PCR reads with MiXCR, one entry per CDR3 protein. There are hundreds of thousands of distinct CDR3 sequences in the sample; about 14% occur only once, and roughly 7.6% lies in the top ten. This sample comprised PBMCs from blood, obtained less than 15 days before vaccination. The source of these receptors is a man aged 45-65 years who received an inactivated influenza vaccine.

This clonotype has a count of ten or more. The V gene is TRBV12-3 or TRBV12-4, the J gene TRBJ2-6; D is ambiguous. The CDR3 has 15 residues. V was cut by 3 bases and J by 0 bases, with 6 bases left in between. The DNA of the CDR3 is TGTGCCAGCAGTTTTTCCGACTCTGGGGCCAACGTCCTGACTTTC. Translated: CASSFSDSGANVLTF.

This clonotype was seen a handful of times. J is TRBJ2-4 and V is TRBV12-3 or TRBV12-4; no definite D call. This CDR3 spans 13 amino acids. With 8 bases removed from V and 0 bases from J, the gap between germline ends came to 8 bases. The DNA for the CDR3 is TGTGCCAGCCAAGGGTTAGCCAAAAACATTCAGTACTTC. It is translated as CASQGLAKNIQYF.

This chain links TRBV12-5 with TRBJ2-2; possibly TRBD1 for D (5 bases). The CDR3 is 13 residues long. V was trimmed by 4 bases and J by 5 bases, leaving 8 bases between them. Germline CDR1 is LGHNT and CDR2 is FRNRAP. CDR3 bases: TGTGCTAGTGGTTCCCGGACAACCGGGGAGCTGTTTTTT. It translates to CASGSRTTGELFF.

This clonotype was seen more than once but under ten times. This sequence joins TRBV15 and TRBJ2-7, with D possibly matching TRBD1 (5 bases). Germline V gene data show CDR1 as LNHNV and CDR2 as YYDKDF (reference sequence). The CDR3 runs to 12 residues. Trimming stripped 1 base from V and 9 bases from J, with 10 bases between. The CDR3 sequence is CATSRAQGGQYF. The CDR3 DNA reads as TGTGCCACCAGCAGAGCCCAGGGCGGGCAGTACTTC.

This clonotype was seen ten or more times. The chain links TRBV25-1 to TRBJ2-3; D might be TRBD2 (6 bases). CDR3 length: 13 amino acids. CDR1 MGHDK and CDR2 SYGVNS come from the germline V gene. V gave up 4 bases and J gave up 8 bases, with 13 bases separating them. CDR3 amino acids: CASSVSGLATQYF. The CDR3 DNA is TGTGCCAGCAGTGTCTCGGGACTCGCTACGCAGTATTTT.

The chain joins TRBV20-1 to TRBJ2-2, with 13 bases fitting TRBD2. V shed 2 bases, J shed 5 bases, and the junction held 20 bases outside the gene matches. Per germline, CDR1 DFQATT and CDR2 SNEGSKA (reference sequence). CDR3 size: 21 residues. The CDR3 region has the DNA TGCAGTGCTAGATATTTAATTGGGACTAGCGGGGCGTGGAGGGCGACCGGGGAGCTGTTTTTT. Its translation is CSARYLIGTSGAWRATGELFF.

This clonotype was counted only a few times. The V gene is TRBV20-1, the J gene TRBJ2-2; tentative D call: TRBD2 (6 bases). V lost 1 base to trimming and J lost 6 bases, with 12 bases between them. The length of the CDR3 is 14 residues. Germline V lookup: CDR1 DFQATT, CDR2 SNEGSKA (reference sequence). The CDR3 loop is CSARVGGMAGELFF. The CDR3, as DNA: TGCAGTGCTAGAGTGGGGGGAATGGCCGGGGAGCTGTTTTTT.

The chain is built from TRBV7-2 and TRBJ2-7, with 7 bases aligning to TRBD1. CDR3 size: 13 residues. CDR1 and CDR2 (germline): SGHTA, FQGNSA. V shed 5 bases, J shed 5 bases, and the junction held 6 bases outside the gene matches. CDR3 in DNA: TGTGCCAGCAGCCCAGGACAGGTGCACGAGCAGTACTTC. Amino acid sequence: CASSPGQVHEQYF.

The V gene is TRBV12-3 or TRBV12-4, the J gene TRBJ2-5, with 8 bases lining up with TRBD1. V lost 5 bases to trimming and J lost 6 bases; unmatched junction nucleotides: 8. The CDR3 contains 14 residues. The CDR3 DNA is TGTGCCAGCAGTCAATCAGGGGGCTGGAAGACCCAGTACTTC. Translation gives CASSQSGGWKTQYF.

This clonotype showed up just once. V is TRBV29-1 and J is TRBJ2-4, with D uncertain. This CDR3 has 13 residues. V was cut by 6 bases and J by 4 bases, with 13 bases left in between. The germline CDR1 and CDR2 sequences are SQVTM and ANQGSEA. The CDR3 protein is CSVRSPGKNIQYF. CDR3 sequence (DNA): TGCAGCGTCAGATCGCCCGGGAAAAACATTCAGTACTTC.

The V call is TRBV10-2, the J call TRBJ2-1; 10 bases are a match to TRBD2. CDR3 length equals 15 residues. V was clipped by 7 bases and J by 5 bases; unmatched bases: 8. Germline CDR1 reads WSHSY; CDR2 reads SAAADI. The CDR3 DNA reads TGCGCCAGCACGTTGACTAGCGGGCTTAACAATGAGCAGTTCTTC. Protein: CASTLTSGLNNEQFF.

This clonotype was counted between two and nine times. This chain joins TRBV18 and TRBJ1-1; D may be TRBD1 (5 bases). This CDR3 comprises 14 residues. V dropped 6 bases and J dropped 2 bases, with 13 bases sitting between them. Germline V gene lookup returns CDR1 KGHSH and CDR2 LQKENI. Written as DNA, the CDR3 is TGTGCCAGCTCGAGAGACAGCCGTAACACTGAAGCTTTCTTT. Its translation: CASSRDSRNTEAFF.

V is TRBV10-3 and J is TRBJ1-2; D possibly corresponds to TRBD1 (5 bases). Germline CDR1 ENHRY, CDR2 SYGVKD. V was cut by 9 bases and J by 5 bases, with 19 bases left in between. CDR3 length: 14 residues. CDR3 loop: CAIGSGGLEYGYTF. CDR3 sequence (DNA): TGTGCCATAGGATCGGGGGGTTTGGAGTATGGCTACACCTTC.

This chain uses TRBV20-1 with TRBJ2-5; TRBD1 matches at 9 bases. The CDR3 is made up of 15 amino acids. CDR1 is DFQATT, CDR2 SNEGSKA, per germline (reference sequence). V dropped 3 bases and J dropped 2; count of bases not matched to a gene: 7. CDR3 bases: TGCAGTGCTAGGGGGGACAGGGACCCACAAGAGACCCAGTACTTC. It codes for CSARGDRDPQETQYF.

This clonotype has a handful of counts. V usage is TRBV5-6 and J usage is TRBJ2-5; D not resolved. The germline gives CDR1 SGHDT, CDR2 YYEEEE. V was clipped by 2 bases and J by 5 bases, with 13 bases between them. This CDR3 has 14 residues. As DNA, the CDR3 is TGTGCCAGCAGCTTAGACGGATTCCAGGAGACCCAGTACTTC. Its protein product is CASSLDGFQETQYF.

This clonotype was observed many times. The rearrangement links TRBV24-1 to TRBJ2-2; D is unclear. Trimming removed 5 bases at V and 6 bases at J, with 6 bases between. The germline V gene has CDR1 KGHDR and CDR2 SFDVKD. The CDR3 has 12 residues. The DNA of the CDR3 is TGTGCCACCAGTGTCCGGGCCGGGGAGCTGTTTTTT. Residues: CATSVRAGELFF.

The CDR3 loop is CASSQDYIGQGRNEQFF. CDR3 nucleotide sequence: TGCGCCAGCAGCCAAGATTATATCGGGCAGGGGAGGAATGAGCAGTTCTTC. The rearrangement uses TRBV4-3 and TRBJ2-1; D is possibly TRBD1 or TRBD2 (6 bases each). The CDR3 sequence is 17 residues long. V was cut by 0 bases and J by 7 bases, with 19 bases left in between. Germline V lookup: CDR1 LGHNA, CDR2 YSLEER.

This clonotype was observed a few times. The chain is built from TRBV28 and TRBJ2-7; perhaps D is TRBD1 or TRBD2 (5 bases each). Trimming took off 4 bases at V and 4 bases at J, with 14 bases between the two ends. The germline V gene has CDR1 MDHEN and CDR2 SYDVKM. The CDR3 is made up of 14 amino acids. The CDR3 loop is CASSSREQVYEQYF. The CDR3 DNA reads TGTGCCAGCAGTTCCCGGGAACAGGTTTACGAGCAGTACTTC.

A few counts support this clonotype. The gene calls are TRBV29-1 and TRBJ1-5, with D tentatively TRBD1 (5 bases). Trimming stripped 5 bases from V and 9 bases from J, with 14 bases between. The CDR3 length is 12 residues. The germline V gene has CDR1 SQVTM and CDR2 ANQGSEA. DNA for the CDR3: TGCAGCGTTAGGGACCCCCCGGGGCCCCAGCATTTT. Encoded protein: CSVRDPPGPQHF.

This clonotype was counted between two and nine times. CDR3 residues: CAISDHSGALNTQYF. The CDR3 DNA follows: TGTGCCATCAGTGACCATAGCGGGGCACTAAATACGCAGTATTTT. V and J are TRBV10-3 and TRBJ2-3, with 8 bases matching TRBD2. The length of the CDR3 is 15 residues. The V gene's germline CDR1 is ENHRY and CDR2 SYGVKD. V gave up 3 bases and J gave up 7 bases; unmatched junction bases: 9.

This clonotype has only a few counts. This chain uses TRBV28 with TRBJ2-7; D possibly corresponds to TRBD2 (7 bases). CDR1 and CDR2 from the germline V gene are MDHEN and SYDVKM. The V and J ends lost 6 bases and 13 bases respectively, with 22 bases between them. CDR3 length: 13 residues. The CDR3 nucleotides are TGTGCCAGCAGGGGAGCATACAGCGGGACATACTACTTC. Translated: CASRGAYSGTYYF.

This rearrangement joins TRBV12-3 or TRBV12-4 to TRBJ2-1; D perhaps matches TRBD2 (7 bases). The CDR3 length is 15 residues. The V and J ends lost 3 bases and 2 bases respectively, with 11 bases between them. The CDR3 nucleotides read TGTGCCAGCAGTTTTGGGGGGGCCACCTACAATGAGCAGTTCTTC. This codes for CASSFGGATYNEQFF.

This clonotype was observed a few times. The rearrangement uses TRBV5-6 and TRBJ2-1; either TRBD1 or TRBD2 may supply D (5 bases each). The germline V gene has CDR1 SGHDT and CDR2 YYEEEE. This CDR3 is 13 amino acids long. Between the trimmed V and J ends, which lost 0 bases and 8 bases, there was a span of 9 bases. CDR3 bases: TGTGCCAGCAGCTTGGTCGGGGCCTATGAGCAGTTCTTC. Translating gives CASSLVGAYEQFF.

The chain is built from TRBV7-7 and TRBJ2-7; 8 bases fit TRBD1. J lost 5 bases, V lost 5 bases, and 5 bases had no gene match. This CDR3 has 13 amino acids. CDR1 and CDR2 from the germline V gene are SSHAT and FNYEAQ (reference sequence). The DNA of the CDR3 is TGTGCCAGCAGCCAGCCGGACAGGGACGAGCAGTACTTC. It yields the protein CASSQPDRDEQYF. The whole variable domain, remainder taken from reference TRBV7-7 and TRBJ2-7, is GAGVSQSPRYKVTKRGQDVTLRCDPISSHATLYWYQQALGQGPEFLTYFNYEAQPDKSGLPSDRFSAERPEGSISTLTIQRTEQRDSAMYRCASSQPDRDEQYFGPGTRLTVT.

This clonotype was recorded a few times. V and J are TRBV20-1 and TRBJ2-7; 10 nucleotides agree with TRBD1. The CDR3 loop spans 14 amino acids. From germline, CDR1 is DFQATT and CDR2 SNEGSKA (reference sequence). Losses at the gene ends were 6 bases for V and 7 bases for J; bases not matched to a gene: 12. This chain's CDR3 is CSAITRQGAREQYF. The DNA for the CDR3 is TGCAGTGCAATCACGAGACAGGGGGCGCGGGAGCAGTACTTC.

This chain uses TRBV20-1 with TRBJ2-1; D is possibly TRBD2 (5 bases). Trimming took 0 bases from V and 9 from J, leaving 15 bases between them. This CDR3 has 14 amino acids. Germline CDR1 DFQATT, CDR2 SNEGSKA (reference sequence). This CDR3 is CSARDQLGRGEQFF. In DNA form, the CDR3 reads TGCAGTGCTAGAGACCAGCTCGGCCGGGGTGAGCAGTTCTTC.

V gene TRBV6-5 combines with J gene TRBJ2-2, with a possible D match to TRBD1 (5 bases). The V end lost 0 bases, the J end lost 4 bases, and 9 bases lay between the germline ends. Looked up from germline, CDR1 is MNHEY and CDR2 is SVGAGI. The CDR3 is made up of 15 amino acids. The CDR3 protein is CASSYSQGGTGELFF. The DNA of the CDR3 is TGTGCCAGCAGTTACTCGCAGGGCGGCACCGGGGAGCTGTTTTTT.

This clonotype was found a few times. The J gene is TRBJ2-2, the V gene TRBV12-3 or TRBV12-4, with TRBD2 matching over 11 bases. The CDR3 is 16 amino acids. V lost 6 bases to trimming and J lost 4 bases; unmatched junction nucleotides: 7. The CDR3 nucleotides are TGTGCCAGCAGCCTACTAGCGGGAGAGTTCACCGGGGAGCTGTTTTTT. Amino acid sequence: CASSLLAGEFTGELFF.

A few counts support this clonotype. The gene calls are TRBV5-1 and TRBJ2-2, with D tentatively TRBD2 (7 bases). The ends were cut back, 4 bases at V and 4 bases at J, with 11 bases in the middle. This CDR3 comprises 14 residues. Germline V gives CDR1 SGHRS, CDR2 YFSETQ. In DNA, the CDR3 is TGCGCCAGCAGCGGGAGGGACACCACCGGGGAGCTGTTTTTT. Translated: CASSGRDTTGELFF.